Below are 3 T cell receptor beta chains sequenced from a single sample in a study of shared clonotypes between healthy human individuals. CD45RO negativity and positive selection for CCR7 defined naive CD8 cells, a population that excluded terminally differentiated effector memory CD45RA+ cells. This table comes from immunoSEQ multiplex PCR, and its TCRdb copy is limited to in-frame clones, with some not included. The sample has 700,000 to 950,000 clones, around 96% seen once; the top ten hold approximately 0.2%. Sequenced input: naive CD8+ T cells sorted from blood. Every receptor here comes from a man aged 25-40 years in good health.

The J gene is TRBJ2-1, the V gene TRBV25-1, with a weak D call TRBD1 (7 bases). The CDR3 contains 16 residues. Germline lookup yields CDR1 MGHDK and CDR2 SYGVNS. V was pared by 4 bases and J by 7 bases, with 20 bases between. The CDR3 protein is CASSGRGRSHRNEQFF. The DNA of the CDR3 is TGTGCCAGCAGTGGGAGGGGGCGGTCTCATAGAAATGAGCAGTTCTTC.

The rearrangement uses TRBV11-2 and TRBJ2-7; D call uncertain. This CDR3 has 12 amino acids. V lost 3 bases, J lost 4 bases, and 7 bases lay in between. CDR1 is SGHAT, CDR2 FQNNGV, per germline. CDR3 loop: CASSFDFYEQYF. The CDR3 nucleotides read TGTGCCAGCAGCTTTGACTTTTACGAGCAGTACTTC.

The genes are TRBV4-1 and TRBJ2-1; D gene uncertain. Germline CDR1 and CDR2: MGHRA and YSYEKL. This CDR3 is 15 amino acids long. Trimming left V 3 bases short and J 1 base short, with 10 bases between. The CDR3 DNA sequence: TGCGCCAGCAGCCAGACACCGGCGTCCTACAATGAGCAGTTCTTC. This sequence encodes CASSQTPASYNEQFF.